Listed here are 8 T cell receptor beta chains from one sample, sequenced in a study of blood T cells in healthy people across ages. Through a sample-barcoded 5' primer and a J-beta primer mix, a second PCR was run for roughly 7 to 11 cycles. In TCRdb, the 5' RACE reads were re-called with MiXCR into one record per CDR3 protein. The sample includes 1.5 million to 2 million distinct CDR3 sequences, 28% of them seen just once. Sequenced material: blood. Every receptor here comes from a woman between 25 and 40 years old in good health.

This clonotype was seen more than once but under ten times. V usage is TRBV9 and J usage is TRBJ2-3, with a weak D call TRBD2 (5 bases). Germline V CDR1 and CDR2: SGDLS, YYNGEE. The CDR3 length is 16 residues. The V and J ends lost 4 bases and 5 bases respectively, with 20 bases between them. CDR3 nucleotide sequence: TGTGCCAGCAGCATCCTCGGCAGCCAGGCGGGAGATACGCAGTATTTT. Translation: CASSILGSQAGDTQYF.

The chain has TRBV7-2 and TRBJ2-3; 7 nucleotides align to TRBD2. V gave up 5 bases and J gave up 9 bases; unmatched junction bases: 17. The CDR3 runs to 16 residues. Germline CDR1 is SGHTA and CDR2 is FQGNSA. CDR3 protein: CASSLPRDYHVGTQYF. CDR3 DNA sequence: TGTGCCAGCAGCCTACCGCGGGACTACCACGTCGGGACGCAGTATTTT.

This rearrangement joins TRBV20-1 to TRBJ1-4, with D perhaps TRBD1 (5 bases). The CDR3 runs to 17 residues. CDR1 is DFQATT, CDR2 SNEGSKA, per germline (reference sequence). Trimming removed 1 base from V and 0 bases from J, with 15 bases in between. CDR3 DNA: TGCAGTGCTAGAGGTTTTTCCGGGGCCACAACTAATGAAAAACTGTTTTTT. Encoded protein: CSARGFSGATTNEKLFF.

V gene TRBV27 combines with J gene TRBJ1-5; the D gene is possibly TRBD1 (6 bases). The CDR3 spans 17 residues. V was clipped by 1 base and J by 11 bases, with 24 bases between them. Germline CDR1 and CDR2: MNHEY and SMNVEV (reference sequence). The CDR3 bases are TGTGCCAGCAGTTTATGGATCCAGGGGACTAGCGGGAGGGCCCAGCATTTT. Encoded protein: CASSLWIQGTSGRAQHF.

The chain carries TRBV6-1 and TRBJ1-1; the D is unclear. Trimming shortened V by 8 bases and J by 6 bases, and 16 bases separated the two germline ends. Germline V lookup: CDR1 MNHNS, CDR2 SASEGT. CDR3 length: 13 residues. The CDR3 DNA reads TGTGCCAGCTGCCCTGCGTTTGGGGCTGAAGCTTTCTTT. This codes for CASCPAFGAEAFF.

The chain couples TRBV7-2 to TRBJ2-4; TRBD1 matches at 8 bases. Germline-derived CDR1 and CDR2 are SGHTA and FQGNSA. The CDR3 spans 14 residues. The V and J ends lost 5 bases and 13 bases, in that order; junction bases with no gene match: 13. The CDR3 sequence is CASSRTGNPYKQYF. The DNA of the CDR3 is TGTGCCAGCAGCCGGACAGGGAACCCCTACAAGCAGTACTTC.

This rearrangement joins TRBV24-1 to TRBJ2-3, with unresolved D. Germline CDR1 is KGHDR and CDR2 is SFDVKD. The CDR3 has 15 residues. V gave up 3 bases and J gave up 4 bases, with 13 bases separating them. The CDR3 DNA sequence: TGTGCCACCAGTGATGCGGCTGCCGCAGCAGATACGCAGTATTTT. It encodes CATSDAAAAADTQYF.

The chain joins TRBV7-2 to TRBJ1-1, with D uncertain. This CDR3 has 15 residues. Trimming removed 3 bases from V and 4 bases from J, with 15 bases in between. Looked up from germline, CDR1 is SGHTA and CDR2 is FQGNSA. The CDR3 DNA is TGTGCCAGCAGCTTCGACTCGGGGAGGAGCACTGAAGCTTTCTTT. Its translation: CASSFDSGRSTEAFF.